This TCR beta chain was captured by sequencing in a study of blood T cell repertoires in COVID-19. For the study at large: Acute-phase and convalescent COVID-19 samples originated in the United States, Italy and Spain. T cells, B-cell-depleted T cells, or PBMCs supplied cDNA or gDNA.

Germline V gene sequence: CDR1 MNHNY, CDR2 SVGAGI (reference sequence). Trimming shortened V by 0 bases and J by 3 bases, and 9 bases separated the two germline ends. This CDR3 is 16 amino acids long. In the original workflow: Researchers report that nucleated cell counts were estimated from reference gene primer amplification. TCRdb's table, derived via immunoSEQ multiplex PCR, lists solely in-frame clones and lacks some. The V and J calls and clone size are taken from that table; D and trimming were inferred from the DNA. The table has under 100,000 clones, more than 75% seen once. This clone was detected only a few times.

The source material was peripheral blood. The receptor was derived from a woman older than 75 with active or convalescent COVID-19. The chain combines TRBV6-6 with TRBJ2-6; TRBD1 might be the D (5 bases). The CDR3 DNA is TGTGCCAGCAGTTACTCGAAAGGGGATGGGGCCAACGTCCTGACTTTC. Protein product: CASSYSKGDGANVLTF.